This T cell receptor (beta chain) appears in the sequencing data of a study of blood T cell repertoires in COVID-19. Whole-study context: Acute-phase and convalescent COVID-19 samples originated in the United States, Italy and Spain. T cells, B-cell-depleted T cells, or PBMCs provided the cDNA or gDNA that served as material.

V lost 4 bases and J lost 7; bases outside the gene matches: 10. The CDR3 has 15 residues. Germline V gene data show CDR1 as SGDLS and CDR2 as YYNGEE. In the original workflow: Reference gene primer amplification gave estimated nucleated cell counts. Clones were read by immunoSEQ multiplex PCR, and TCRdb kept only the in-frame ones, dropping some. V and J calls and clone size are copied from that table; D and trimming were computed from the DNA. Of tens of thousands of clones listed, 80% to 90% were seen once; the top ten hold roughly 5%. The V call is TRBV9, the J call TRBJ2-2, with TRBD1 matching over 7 bases. The sequence derives from a man aged 50 or older with active COVID-19. The sample consisted of peripheral blood. Written as DNA, the CDR3 is TGTGCCAGCAGCACGAGAGGGGGCCGCGGCGGGGAGCTGTTTTTT. It translates to CASSTRGGRGGELFF.